Sequencing of this T cell receptor (beta chain) was carried out in a study of cytomegalovirus exposure and HLA in healthy donors. Study observations and caveats: The study dropped some indistinguishable V segments, TRBV6-2 and TRBV6-3 among them. Data from an earlier analysis indicated that most TCR beta V segments were productive either about 90% or about 30% of the time.

This CDR3 has 15 residues. The germline V and J ends were trimmed by 6 bases and 3 bases, with 14 bases remaining between them. CDR1 is LNHNV and CDR2 is YYDKDF in the germline V gene (reference sequence). Primers included in the PCR were 60 Vbeta and 13 Jbeta primers. Only in-frame clones appear in the TCRdb table, and some are missing; sequencing was by immunoSEQ multiplex PCR. The table has some 160,000 clones, around 83% seen once. With regard to this clone: Its cognate antigen is unknown.

Sequencing input: PBMCs. The chain has TRBV15 and TRBJ1-4; no definite D call. This receptor was identified in a male donor in good health and CMV-seropositive. CDR3 sequence reads: CATSSPKEANEKLFF. Here the CDR3 DNA reads TGTGCCACCAGTAGCCCGAAGGAAGCTAATGAAAAACTGTTTTTT.